The next 11 T cell receptor beta chains were all read from a single sample in a study of blood T cell repertoires in COVID-19. Sequencing was performed with immunoSEQ multiplex PCR; in TCRdb, only in-frame clones are kept and a portion is missing. Counted here are some 180,000 clones, approximately 80% occurring once; the ten biggest clones make up around 7.9%. Sequenced input: peripheral blood. The origin of the receptors is a woman between 50 and 59 years old with active or convalescent COVID-19.

This rearrangement joins TRBV10-1 to TRBJ2-1, with D maybe TRBD1 (6 bases). The CDR3 extends over 15 amino acids. The germline V gene encodes CDR1 WNHNN and CDR2 SYGVQD (reference sequence). Trimming pared 5 bases from V and 4 bases from J, leaving 15 bases between. CDR3 in DNA: TGCGCCAGCAGTACCAGGGGCGCGGGTTACAATGAGCAGTTCTTC. Translation: CASSTRGAGYNEQFF.

The rearrangement uses TRBV7-8 and TRBJ2-2; TRBD2 matches at 10 bases. V was pared by 5 bases and J by 5 bases, with 8 bases of the junction left unmatched. The CDR3 runs to 16 residues. CDR1 and CDR2 from the germline V gene are SGHVS and FQNEAQ. CDR3 DNA sequence: TGTGCCAGCAGCCGGTTTGGGACTAGCGCGACCGGGGAGCTGTTTTTT. Translated: CASSRFGTSATGELFF.

This clone came up a few times. The chain has TRBV7-9 and TRBJ1-2; 8 bases match TRBD1. The V segment lost 5 bases and the J segment 4 bases; nucleotides outside the gene matches: 6. Germline V gives CDR1 SEHNR, CDR2 FQNEAQ (reference sequence). This CDR3 comprises 14 residues. The CDR3 DNA follows: TGTGCCAGCAGCCCCCCTGGACAGGGCTATGGCTACACCTTC. Translating it yields CASSPPGQGYGYTF.

The chain is built from TRBV28 and TRBJ1-4; 10 bases line up with TRBD1. V lost 6 bases, J lost 6 bases, and 7 bases stayed unmatched. Looked up from germline, CDR1 is MDHEN and CDR2 is SYDVKM. The CDR3 has 15 amino acids. CDR3 in amino acids: CASSAPGQGYEKLFF. In DNA, the CDR3 is TGTGCCAGCAGCGCTCCGGGACAGGGGTATGAAAAACTGTTTTTT.

The rearrangement uses TRBV2 and TRBJ1-1; weak D call: TRBD1 (5 bases). Per germline, CDR1 SNHLY and CDR2 FYNNEI. Trimming took off 3 bases at V and 0 bases at J, with 11 bases between the two ends. The CDR3 covers 15 residues. In nucleotides, the CDR3 is TGTGCCAGCAGTGACGGGGGGTTCATGAACACTGAAGCTTTCTTT. Amino acid sequence: CASSDGGFMNTEAFF.

This clone was counted between two and nine times. The chain uses TRBV28 and TRBJ1-2; no firm D call. Between the trimmed V and J ends, which lost 6 bases and 8 bases, there was a span of 7 bases. CDR3 size: 10 residues. Germline values: CDR1 MDHEN, CDR2 SYDVKM. The CDR3 nucleotides read TGTGCCAGCAGCCCGAGGGGCTACACCTTC. It translates to CASSPRGYTF.

The gene calls are TRBV28 and TRBJ1-2, with D perhaps TRBD1 (5 bases). This CDR3 contains 17 residues. Trimming stripped 5 bases from V and 0 bases from J, with 19 bases between. CDR1 and CDR2 from the germline V gene are MDHEN and SYDVKM. The DNA of the CDR3 is TGTGCCAGCAGTCCGGTTTCGGGTCGGGACTCTAACTATGGCTACACCTTC. It is translated as CASSPVSGRDSNYGYTF.

This clone appeared once. This chain links TRBV28 with TRBJ1-1, with 7 nucleotides matching TRBD1. This CDR3 has 12 residues. The V and J ends lost 7 bases and 6 bases, in that order; junction bases with no gene match: 5. CDR1 MDHEN and CDR2 SYDVKM come from the germline V gene. CDR3 protein: CASTDRVAEAFF. The CDR3 nucleotides are TGTGCCAGCACTGACAGGGTCGCTGAAGCTTTCTTT.

Note on this clone: The same CDR3 can be traced to other DNA sequences in this sample. This chain joins TRBV9 and TRBJ2-3; D gene uncertain. This CDR3 spans 13 amino acids. Trimming removed 2 bases from V and 1 base from J, with 5 bases in between. Germline loops: CDR1 SGDLS, CDR2 YYNGEE. The CDR3: CASSVTGTDTQYF. The CDR3, as DNA: TGTGCCAGCAGCGTCACGGGCACAGATACGCAGTATTTT.

The rearrangement joins TRBV6-6 to TRBJ1-5; D is perhaps TRBD1 (5 bases). CDR1 and CDR2 from the germline V gene are MNHNY and SVGAGI (reference sequence). V was pared by 4 bases and J by 3 bases, with 10 bases between. This CDR3 spans 14 amino acids. CDR3 sequence (DNA): TGTGCCAGCAGTTTCGACAGCCTCAATCAGCCCCAGCATTTT. As protein: CASSFDSLNQPQHF.

V usage is TRBV7-6 and J usage is TRBJ2-1; 10 bases map to TRBD2. V was pared by 2 bases and J by 7 bases, with 11 bases of the junction left unmatched. This CDR3 has 17 residues. CDR1 is SGHVS, CDR2 FNYEAQ, per germline. This chain's CDR3 is CASSLRLAGDLANEQFF. CDR3 nucleotide sequence: TGTGCCAGCAGCTTAAGGCTAGCGGGAGATTTGGCGAATGAGCAGTTCTTC. The whole variable domain, remainder taken from reference TRBV7-6 and TRBJ2-1, is GAGVSQSPRYKVTKRGQDVALRCDPISGHVSLYWYRQALGQGPEFLTYFNYEAQQDKSGLPNDRFSAERPEGSISTLTIQRTEQRDSAMYRCASSLRLAGDLANEQFFGPGTRLTVL.